These 25 T cell receptor beta chains came from one sample sequenced in a study of cytomegalovirus exposure and HLA in healthy donors. Both 60 Vbeta primers and 13 Jbeta primers went into the PCR. This table comes from immunoSEQ multiplex PCR, and its TCRdb copy is limited to in-frame clones, with some not included. The sample includes under 110,000 clones, over 75% seen only once; the top ten take around 3.4%. Sequences were obtained from PBMCs. These receptors all stem from a man aged 60 to 69 in good health and CMV-seronegative.

The chain has TRBV7-2 and TRBJ1-2, with a possible D match to TRBD1 (6 bases). Germline CDR1 and CDR2: SGHTA and FQGNSA. This CDR3 comprises 16 residues. With 5 bases removed from V and 2 bases from J, the gap between germline ends came to 18 bases. The CDR3 nucleotides read TGTGCCAGCAGCGCCACCTCCGGGACACCCAACTATGGCTACACCTTC. Protein sequence: CASSATSGTPNYGYTF.

This chain uses TRBV7-2 with TRBJ2-1, with 7 bases lining up with TRBD1. Trimming took 5 bases from V and 2 from J; bases not matched to a gene: 9. The germline V gene encodes CDR1 SGHTA and CDR2 FQGNSA. The CDR3 is made up of 16 amino acids. CDR3 in amino acids: CASSLGLGGTYNEQFF. The CDR3 nucleotides are TGTGCCAGCAGCCTTGGGTTAGGGGGCACCTACAATGAGCAGTTCTTC.

The chain has TRBV11-1 and TRBJ2-5; TRBD2 aligns across 7 bases. The CDR3 spans 16 residues. Germline values: CDR1 SGHAT, CDR2 FQDESV (reference sequence). J was trimmed by 5 bases and V by 0 bases; bases with no gene match: 9. CDR3 sequence (DNA): TGTGCCAGCAGCTTAGCAGTTGGCTCGGGGGGTGAGACCCAGTACTTC. It specifies CASSLAVGSGGETQYF.

V is TRBV6-1 and J is TRBJ1-5, with a tentative D call TRBD1 (5 bases). Germline V gives CDR1 MNHNS, CDR2 SASEGT. The CDR3 covers 14 residues. V was clipped by 7 bases and J by 9 bases, with 19 bases between them. The DNA for the CDR3 is TGTGCCAGCACCCCCCGGGAGGGGTTTCGGCCCCAGCATTTT. It is translated as CASTPREGFRPQHF.

This sequence joins TRBV16 and TRBJ1-2; D is undetermined. V lost 4 bases to trimming and J lost 8 bases, with 17 bases between them. CDR1 and CDR2 from the germline V gene are KGHSY and FQNENV. The CDR3 is 14 residues long. In DNA form, the CDR3 reads TGTGCCAGCAGCCCCGGACCGTACGCGGGGGGCTACACCTTC. Its protein is CASSPGPYAGGYTF.

This chain connects TRBV18 to TRBJ1-1; D is perhaps TRBD1 (5 bases). Trimming pared 2 bases from V and 1 base from J, leaving 11 bases between. This CDR3 has 15 residues. Germline-derived CDR1 and CDR2 are KGHSH and LQKENI. The CDR3 sequence: CASSPAMDTNTEAFF. CDR3 nucleotide sequence: TGTGCCAGCTCACCAGCAATGGACACGAACACTGAAGCTTTCTTT.

This rearrangement joins TRBV7-9 to TRBJ1-4, with D maybe TRBD1 (6 bases). From germline, CDR1 is SEHNR and CDR2 FQNEAQ (reference sequence). V lost 4 bases and J lost 7, with 13 bases in between. The CDR3 spans 14 residues. This CDR3 is CASSSRQAFEKLFF. CDR3 DNA: TGTGCCAGCAGCTCGCGACAGGCCTTTGAAAAACTGTTTTTT.

The genes are TRBV11-1 and TRBJ1-1, with D perhaps matching TRBD1 (6 bases). CDR1 is SGHAT and CDR2 is FQDESV in the germline V gene (reference sequence). There are 13 residues in the CDR3. V lost 3 bases to trimming and J lost 4 bases, with 9 bases between them. The CDR3 nucleotides read TGTGCCAGCAGCTTCAGGGGAACCACTGAAGCTTTCTTT. Residues: CASSFRGTTEAFF.

This clone has just one count. The V gene is TRBV29-1, the J gene TRBJ2-1, with a weak D call TRBD2 (6 bases). CDR1 and CDR2 from the germline V gene are SQVTM and ANQGSEA. The CDR3 is 14 amino acids. V was trimmed by 4 bases and J by 8 bases, leaving 18 bases between them. This CDR3 reads CSVAGDGLTDEQFF. The CDR3 DNA sequence: TGCAGCGTTGCGGGAGACGGCCTGACTGATGAGCAGTTCTTC.

The chain combines TRBV5-8 with TRBJ2-7; 8 positions agree with TRBD2. CDR3 size: 14 residues. The germline V gene encodes CDR1 SGHTS and CDR2 YDEGEE. Trimming removed 3 bases from V and 0 bases from J; junction bases left unmatched: 2. CDR3 loop: CASSSGTSSYEQYF. CDR3 bases: TGTGCCAGCAGCTCCGGGACTAGCTCCTACGAGCAGTACTTC.

V and J are TRBV5-1 and TRBJ2-1; 10 bases are a match to TRBD1. Germline V gives CDR1 SGHRS, CDR2 YFSETQ. Trimming removed 3 bases from V and 2 bases from J; junction bases left unmatched: 14. The CDR3 length is 19 residues. In DNA form, the CDR3 reads TGCGCCAGCAGCTCTGGAGGGGGTTGGGGACAGGGGACCTACAATGAGCAGTTCTTC. Translation: CASSSGGGWGQGTYNEQFF.

The chain uses TRBV5-1 and TRBJ2-7; a weak D match, TRBD2 (6 bases). CDR3 length: 14 residues. From germline, CDR1 is SGHRS and CDR2 YFSETQ. Trimming removed 4 bases at V and 2 bases at J, with 13 bases between. The CDR3 here is CASSLGTAAYEQYF. The DNA of the CDR3 is TGCGCCAGCAGCCTCGGGACTGCCGCCTACGAGCAGTACTTC.

This chain links TRBV18 with TRBJ2-1, with 10 nucleotides matching TRBD1. Germline trimming cut 2 bases from V and 9 bases from J; bases unmatched to any gene: 7. This CDR3 has 15 amino acids. CDR1 and CDR2 (germline): KGHSH, LQKENI. CDR3 in DNA: TGTGCCAGCTCACCATTGGGACAGGGGTCTCTTGAGCAGTTCTTC. Its protein is CASSPLGQGSLEQFF.

The gene calls are TRBV4-2 and TRBJ2-3, with D possibly matching TRBD2 (7 bases). The V end lost 0 bases, the J end lost 3 bases, and 16 bases lay between the germline ends. Germline V gene data show CDR1 as LGHNA and CDR2 as YNFKEQ. This CDR3 contains 17 residues. The CDR3 bases are TGTGCCAGCAGCCAAGAGAGGGGAGGGGGGGGTACAGATACGCAGTATTTT. Translating it yields CASSQERGGGGTDTQYF.

V usage is TRBV7-2 and J usage is TRBJ2-5, with 12 nucleotides matching TRBD2. The CDR3 contains 14 residues. The V gene end was trimmed by 8 bases and the J gene end by 5 bases; junction bases not matched to a gene: 6. In germline, CDR1 is SGHTA, CDR2 FQGNSA. CDR3 sequence (DNA): TGTGCCAGCTCTAGCGGGGGGGCGAGGGAGACCCAGTACTTC. Translating it yields CASSSGGARETQYF.

The chain carries TRBV20-1 and TRBJ1-2, with unresolved D. There are 11 residues in the CDR3. Germline V CDR1 and CDR2: DFQATT, SNEGSKA (reference sequence). V was pared by 2 bases and J by 2 bases, with 3 bases between. CDR3 protein: CSARQNYGYTF. Written as DNA, the CDR3 is TGCAGTGCTAGACAAAACTATGGCTACACCTTC.

In DNA form, the CDR3 reads TGTGCCAGCAGCCTTCAAACAGGAGATGGCTACACCTTC. It yields the protein CASSLQTGDGYTF. V is TRBV9 and J is TRBJ1-2; possibly TRBD1 for D (5 bases). Trimming left V 4 bases short and J 6 bases short, with 13 bases between. CDR3 length equals 13 residues. Germline loops: CDR1 SGDLS, CDR2 YYNGEE.

V and J are TRBV29-1 and TRBJ2-3; no clear D gene. The germline V gene encodes CDR1 SQVTM and CDR2 ANQGSEA. The ends were cut back, 4 bases at V and 1 base at J, with 6 bases in the middle. The CDR3 is 12 amino acids. CDR3 sequence: CSVARGTDTQYF. CDR3 in DNA: TGCAGCGTTGCGCGCGGCACAGATACGCAGTATTTT.

This clone was found a few times. The chain couples TRBV30 to TRBJ2-1, with 8 bases aligning to TRBD2. This CDR3 contains 14 residues. Germline V gives CDR1 GTSNPN, CDR2 SVGIG (reference sequence). Trimming at V came to 0 bases and at J to 7 bases, leaving 5 bases not matched to a gene. Here the CDR3 DNA reads TGTGCCTGGAGTGTCGGGGGGGCATTGAATGAGCAGTTCTTC. Amino acid sequence: CAWSVGGALNEQFF.

This clone came up once. This chain uses TRBV7-2 with TRBJ1-5, with D possibly matching TRBD1 (5 bases). Trimming removed 6 bases at V and 7 bases at J, with 19 bases between. The CDR3 totals 15 residues. Looked up from germline, CDR1 is SGHTA and CDR2 is FQGNSA. The CDR3 region is CASSLTATKGQPQHF. The CDR3 coding sequence is TGTGCCAGCAGTTTGACAGCAACCAAGGGGCAGCCCCAGCATTTT.

V gene TRBV11-2 combines with J gene TRBJ2-3, with 13 bases identical to TRBD2. Looked up from germline, CDR1 is SGHAT and CDR2 is FQNNGV. The CDR3 runs 17 residues. V lost 1 base and J lost 5; bases outside the gene matches: 6. The CDR3 sequence is CASSLGGLAGPGDTQYF. The DNA for the CDR3 is TGTGCCAGCAGCTTAGGGGGACTAGCGGGGCCTGGAGATACGCAGTATTTT.

This clone was counted only a few times. The CDR3 nucleotides are TGCGCCAGCAGAACCGGGGGGGCCACAGATACGCAGTATTTT. Amino acids: CASRTGGATDTQYF. This chain connects TRBV5-1 to TRBJ2-3; TRBD2 matches at 8 bases. CDR1 SGHRS and CDR2 YFSETQ come from the germline V gene. This CDR3 comprises 14 residues. J lost 2 bases, V lost 5 bases, and 4 bases had no gene match.

This rearrangement joins TRBV9 to TRBJ2-2, with D tentatively TRBD1 (6 bases). Germline V gives CDR1 SGDLS, CDR2 YYNGEE. V lost 0 bases and J 4 bases, leaving 13 bases between the germline ends. CDR3 length: 16 residues. CDR3 amino acids: CASSVVVGAGTGELFF. The CDR3 nucleotides read TGTGCCAGCAGCGTAGTGGTGGGGGCCGGCACCGGGGAGCTGTTTTTT.

This clone has more than one count but fewer than ten. The chain has TRBV7-8 and TRBJ1-2; 9 positions match TRBD1. The CDR3 spans 14 residues. Germline values: CDR1 SGHVS, CDR2 FQNEAQ. The trim removed 5 bases at V and 3 bases at J, leaving 4 bases unmatched. The chain's CDR3 is CASSEGQGDYGYTF. CDR3 nucleotides: TGTGCCAGCAGCGAGGGACAGGGTGACTATGGCTACACCTTC.

The chain combines TRBV19 with TRBJ2-2, with D possibly TRBD1 on 6 matching bases. Germline V gene data show CDR1 as LNHDA and CDR2 as SQIVND (reference sequence). With 7 bases removed from V and 2 bases from J, the gap between germline ends came to 14 bases. This CDR3 is 15 amino acids long. For the CDR3, the DNA is TGTGCCAGTAAGCCAGGGACAACCAACACCGGGGAGCTGTTTTTT. The encoded protein is CASKPGTTNTGELFF.